The T cell receptor (beta chain) under discussion was sequenced for a study of shared clonotypes between healthy human individuals. CDR1 SGHRS and CDR2 YFSETQ come from the germline V gene. This CDR3 spans 15 amino acids. V shed 8 bases and J shed 0 bases, with 17 bases lying between them. The protocol was immunoSEQ multiplex PCR, while the TCRdb copy is restricted to in-frame clones and leaves out a portion. The sample yields approximately 980,000 clones, 70% to 85% seen once. Input material: memory CD4+ T cells sorted from blood. The subset denotes: CD45RA-negative fraction. The chain couples TRBV5-1 to TRBJ1-1, with D possibly being TRBD1 (5 bases). This clonotype was sampled from a man between 18 and 35 years old in good health. CDR3 coding DNA: TGCGCCAGTGCTACGGGGAGGGGAATGAACACTGAAGCTTTCTTT. This codes for CASATGRGMNTEAFF.